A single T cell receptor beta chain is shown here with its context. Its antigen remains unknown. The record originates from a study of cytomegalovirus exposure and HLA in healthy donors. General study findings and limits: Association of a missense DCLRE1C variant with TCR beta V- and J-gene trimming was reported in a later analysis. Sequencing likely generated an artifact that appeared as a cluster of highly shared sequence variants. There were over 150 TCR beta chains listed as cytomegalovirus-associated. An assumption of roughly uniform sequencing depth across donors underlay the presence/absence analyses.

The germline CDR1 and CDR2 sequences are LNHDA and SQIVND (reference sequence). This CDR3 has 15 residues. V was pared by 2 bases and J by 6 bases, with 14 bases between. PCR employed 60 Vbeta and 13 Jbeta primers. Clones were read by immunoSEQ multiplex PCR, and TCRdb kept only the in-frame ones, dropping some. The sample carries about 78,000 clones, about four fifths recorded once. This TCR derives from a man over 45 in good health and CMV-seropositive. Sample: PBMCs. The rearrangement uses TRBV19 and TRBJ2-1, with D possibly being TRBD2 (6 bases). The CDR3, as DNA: TGTGCCAGTAGTATAACGGAGGCGGGATCCAATGAGCAGTTCTTC. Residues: CASSITEAGSNEQFF.